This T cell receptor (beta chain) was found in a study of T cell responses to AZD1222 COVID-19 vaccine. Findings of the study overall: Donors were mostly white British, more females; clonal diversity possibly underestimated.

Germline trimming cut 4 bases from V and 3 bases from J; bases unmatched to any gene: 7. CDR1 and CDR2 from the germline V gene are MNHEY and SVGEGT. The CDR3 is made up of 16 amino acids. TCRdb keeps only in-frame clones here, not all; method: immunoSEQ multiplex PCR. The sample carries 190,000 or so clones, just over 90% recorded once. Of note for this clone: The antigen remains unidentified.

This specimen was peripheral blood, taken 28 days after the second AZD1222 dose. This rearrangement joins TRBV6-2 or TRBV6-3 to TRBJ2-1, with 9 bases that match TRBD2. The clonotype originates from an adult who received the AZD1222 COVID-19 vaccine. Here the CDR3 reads CASSSRTSAHYNEQFF. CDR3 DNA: TGTGCCAGCAGTTCCCGGACTAGCGCACACTACAATGAGCAGTTCTTC.